A selection of T cell receptor beta chains follows, all from one sample in a study of T cell changes during pregnancy in multiple sclerosis. Using immunoSEQ multiplex PCR, the repertoire was profiled, and TCRdb retains in-frame clones only, with some absent. The sample records approximately 45,000 clones, 91% being singletons. Sequenced material: CD8+ T cells from peripheral blood mononuclear cells, taken in the second trimester of pregnancy. All receptors derive from a female donor with multiple sclerosis, enrolled in a pregnancy study. CDR3s include the opening cysteine and the closing phenylalanine or tryptophan.

j_call: TRBJ2-2
v_call: TRBV6-1
cdr3_aa: CASSEAAGETGELFF

j_call: TRBJ2-7
v_call: TRBV12-5
cdr3_aa: CASGLRRAHEQYF

j_call: TRBJ2-7
v_call: TRBV18
cdr3_aa: CASSTGTTPNEQYF

j_call: TRBJ2-4
v_call: TRBV9
cdr3_aa: CASSRGLAGIQYF

j_call: TRBJ1-6
v_call: TRBV5-1
cdr3_aa: CASSFTGLNSPLHF

j_call: TRBJ2-4
v_call: TRBV7-6
cdr3_aa: CASSEGLLAKNIQYF

j_call: TRBJ1-2
v_call: TRBV6-5
cdr3_aa: CASSWAAANYGYTF

j_call: TRBJ1-2
v_call: TRBV7-4
cdr3_aa: CASSLGCAGYTF

j_call: TRBJ2-7
v_call: TRBV4-2
cdr3_aa: CASSQEAGGSYEQYF

j_call: TRBJ1-1
v_call: TRBV27
cdr3_aa: CASSMTGPTEAFF

j_call: TRBJ1-1
v_call: TRBV5-6
cdr3_aa: CASSRPGTRTEAFF

j_call: TRBJ1-2
v_call: TRBV11-3
cdr3_aa: CASREPRGAYGYTF

j_call: TRBJ1-2
v_call: TRBV15
cdr3_aa: CATSRDLDSQRFYGYTF

j_call: TRBJ2-7
v_call: TRBV4-1
cdr3_aa: CASSQEPGTYEQYF

j_call: NA
v_call: TRBV6-5
cdr3_aa: CASSYTGYEQYF

j_call: TRBJ1-5
v_call: TRBV2
cdr3_aa: CASRPDRLSWTQHF

j_call: TRBJ2-7
v_call: TRBV6-1
cdr3_aa: CASSEGQGDEQYF

j_call: TRBJ2-3
v_call: TRBV29-1
cdr3_aa: CSSGGLLDTQYF

j_call: TRBJ2-3
v_call: TRBV18
cdr3_aa: CASSPQLAGITDTQYF

j_call: TRBJ1-6
v_call: TRBV6-5
cdr3_aa: CASSLSNSPLHF

j_call: TRBJ1-1
v_call: TRBV25-1
cdr3_aa: CASSVQNTEAFF

j_call: TRBJ1-4
v_call: TRBV6-5
cdr3_aa: CASSRTGGREKLFF

j_call: TRBJ1-5
v_call: TRBV19
cdr3_aa: CASSISPDREISNQPQHF

j_call: TRBJ1-3
v_call: TRBV15
cdr3_aa: CATSFGTGLGNTIYF

j_call: TRBJ1-2
v_call: TRBV7-6
cdr3_aa: CASSLNPANYGYTF

j_call: TRBJ2-7
v_call: TRBV19
cdr3_aa: CASSISLESYTSSYEQYF

j_call: TRBJ2-7
v_call: TRBV4-1
cdr3_aa: CASSGISGPEAYEQYF

j_call: TRBJ2-1
v_call: TRBV6-5
cdr3_aa: CASSSKTLSVEQFF

j_call: TRBJ2-7
v_call: TRBV11-2
cdr3_aa: CASSLGAYEQYF

j_call: TRBJ1-1
v_call: TRBV11-2
cdr3_aa: CASSSRGDLNTEAFF

j_call: TRBJ1-6
v_call: TRBV4-3
cdr3_aa: CASSQVAPGQGGSPLHF

j_call: TRBJ2-3
v_call: TRBV6-5
cdr3_aa: CASSYSRGSTDTQYF

j_call: TRBJ1-3
v_call: TRBV10-2
cdr3_aa: CASLEPSGNTIYF

j_call: TRBJ2-7
v_call: TRBV4-1
cdr3_aa: CASSPSTGMAYEQYF

j_call: TRBJ1-4
v_call: TRBV4-3
cdr3_aa: CASSQEVDRVGMEKLFF

j_call: TRBJ2-3
v_call: TRBV9
cdr3_aa: CASSHRLTGGTDTQYF

j_call: TRBJ2-4
v_call: TRBV5-8
cdr3_aa: CASSLDEGAGNIQYF

j_call: TRBJ1-3
v_call: TRBV15
cdr3_aa: CATSRADRSRSGNTIYF

j_call: TRBJ1-1
v_call: TRBV19
cdr3_aa: CASIPPDTREAFF

j_call: TRBJ2-7
v_call: TRBV7-6
cdr3_aa: CASSVGVAGTYEQYF

j_call: TRBJ2-7
v_call: TRBV29-1
cdr3_aa: CSVEVGTGVVQYF

j_call: TRBJ2-7
v_call: TRBV7-3
cdr3_aa: CASSLGQGKYF

j_call: TRBJ2-7
v_call: TRBV5-8
cdr3_aa: CASSTTVYEQYF

j_call: TRBJ2-3
v_call: TRBV9
cdr3_aa: CASSLGLAGVTDTQYF

j_call: TRBJ1-5
v_call: TRBV11-2
cdr3_aa: CASSLDWGGPDQPQHF

j_call: TRBJ1-2
v_call: TRBV7-2
cdr3_aa: CASSPGTAPNYGYTF

j_call: TRBJ1-3
v_call: TRBV9
cdr3_aa: CASSGSGSSGNTIYF

j_call: TRBJ2-1
v_call: TRBV10-2
cdr3_aa: CASSESWESSYNEQFF

j_call: TRBJ1-1
v_call: TRBV10-3
cdr3_aa: CAISESTDTEAFF

j_call: TRBJ1-1
v_call: TRBV4-3
cdr3_aa: CASSQEGLVPGGAGTEAFF

j_call: TRBJ1-2
v_call: TRBV14
cdr3_aa: CASSQSRNYGYTF

j_call: TRBJ1-5
v_call: TRBV7-9
cdr3_aa: CASSPQEGRRGGSPQHF